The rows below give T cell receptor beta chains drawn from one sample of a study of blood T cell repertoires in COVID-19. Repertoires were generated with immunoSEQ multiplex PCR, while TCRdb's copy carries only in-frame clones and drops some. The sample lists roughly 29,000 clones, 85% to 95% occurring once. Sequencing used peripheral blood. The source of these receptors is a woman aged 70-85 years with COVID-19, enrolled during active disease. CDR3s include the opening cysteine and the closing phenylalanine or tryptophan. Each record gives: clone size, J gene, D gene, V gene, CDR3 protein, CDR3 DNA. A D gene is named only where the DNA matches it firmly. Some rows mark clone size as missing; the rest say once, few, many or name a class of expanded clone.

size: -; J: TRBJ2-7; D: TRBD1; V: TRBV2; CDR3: CASRPGQGSAHEQYF; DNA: TGTGCCAGCAGACCGGGACAGGGGAGTGCCCACGAGCAGTACTTC
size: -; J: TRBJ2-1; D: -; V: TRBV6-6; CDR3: CASSSTGQPNNEQFF; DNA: TGTGCCAGCAGTTCCACTGGACAGCCGAACAATGAGCAGTTCTTC
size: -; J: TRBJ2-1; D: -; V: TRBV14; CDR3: CASSQFTAYGEQFF; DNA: TGTGCCAGCAGCCAGTTCACAGCCTACGGTGAGCAGTTCTTC
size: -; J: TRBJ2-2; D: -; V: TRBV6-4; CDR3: CASSPEVGGELFF; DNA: TGTGCCAGCAGCCCAGAGGTCGGCGGGGAGCTGTTTTTT
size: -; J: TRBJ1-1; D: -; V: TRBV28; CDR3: CASSLVLPEAFF; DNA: TGTGCCAGCAGTTTAGTTCTACCTGAAGCTTTCTTT
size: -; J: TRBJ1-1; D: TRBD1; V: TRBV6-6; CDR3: CASSNRGQGNTEAFF; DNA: TGTGCCAGCAGTAACAGGGGACAGGGGAACACTGAAGCTTTCTTT
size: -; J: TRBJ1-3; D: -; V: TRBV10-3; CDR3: CALSDGNSGNTIYF; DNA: TGTGCCCTATCGGACGGGAACTCTGGAAACACCATATATTTT
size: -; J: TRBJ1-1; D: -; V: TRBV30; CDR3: CAWSRDLNTEAFF; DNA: TGTGCCTGGAGCCGGGACTTGAACACTGAAGCTTTCTTT
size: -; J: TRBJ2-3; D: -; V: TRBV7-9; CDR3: CASSPGTRTDTQYF; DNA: TGTGCCAGCAGCCCCGGGACACGCACAGATACGCAGTATTTT
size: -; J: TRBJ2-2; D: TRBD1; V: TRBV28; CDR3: CASSTGGTGELFF; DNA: TGTGCCAGCAGCACAGGGGGGACCGGGGAGCTGTTTTTT
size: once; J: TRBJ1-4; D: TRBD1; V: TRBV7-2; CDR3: CASSQGTGGEKLFF; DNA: TGTGCCAGCAGCCAGGGGACAGGGGGTGAAAAACTGTTTTTT
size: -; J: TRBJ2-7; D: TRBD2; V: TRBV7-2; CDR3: CASSHGLAGAEQYF; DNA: TGTGCCAGCAGTCATGGACTAGCGGGAGCCGAGCAGTACTTC
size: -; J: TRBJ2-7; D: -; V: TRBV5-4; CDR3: CASSLAWTVSSYEQYF; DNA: TGTGCCAGCAGCTTGGCCTGGACAGTCTCCTCCTACGAGCAGTACTTC
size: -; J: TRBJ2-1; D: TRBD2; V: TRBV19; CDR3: CASSHSGPHNEQFF; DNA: TGTGCCAGTAGTCATAGCGGGCCCCACAATGAGCAGTTCTTC
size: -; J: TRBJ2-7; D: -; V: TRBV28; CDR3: CASSLVEGYEQYF; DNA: TGTGCCAGCAGTTTGGTGGAGGGGTACGAGCAGTACTTC
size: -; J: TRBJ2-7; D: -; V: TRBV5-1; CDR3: CASSPNGGSAYEQYF; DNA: TGCGCCAGCAGCCCAAATGGGGGGTCGGCCTACGAGCAGTACTTC
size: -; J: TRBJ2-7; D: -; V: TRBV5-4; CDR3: CASSMPGLLSGEQYF; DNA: TGTGCCAGCAGCATGCCGGGACTGCTTAGCGGCGAGCAGTACTTC
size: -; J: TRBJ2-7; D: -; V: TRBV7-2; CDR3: CASSSSNIYEQYF; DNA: TGTGCCAGCAGCTCCTCGAACATCTACGAGCAGTACTTC
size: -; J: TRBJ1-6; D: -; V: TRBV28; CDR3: CASSFPRGIYNSPLHF; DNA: TGTGCCAGCAGTTTCCCCCGCGGGATATATAATTCACCCCTCCACTTT
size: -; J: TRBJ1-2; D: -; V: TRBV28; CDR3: CAGAGQPVVGYTF; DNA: TGTGCCGGGGCAGGACAGCCGGTGGTTGGCTACACCTTC
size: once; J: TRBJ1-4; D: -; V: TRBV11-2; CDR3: CASSLNEFRLSNEKLFF; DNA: TGTGCCAGCAGCTTAAACGAGTTCCGTTTATCTAATGAAAAACTGTTTTTT
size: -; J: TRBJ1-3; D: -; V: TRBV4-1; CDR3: CASSQRGLSSGNTIYF; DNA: TGCGCCAGCAGCCAAAGGGGCCTGAGCTCTGGAAACACCATATATTTT
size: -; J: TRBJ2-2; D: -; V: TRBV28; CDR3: CASLVGRSTGELFF; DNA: TGTGCCAGCTTGGTGGGGCGGAGCACCGGGGAGCTGTTTTTT
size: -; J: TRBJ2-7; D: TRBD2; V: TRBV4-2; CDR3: CASSQDGLAGGTYEQYF; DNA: TGTGCCAGCAGCCAAGACGGGCTAGCGGGCGGGACCTACGAGCAGTACTTC
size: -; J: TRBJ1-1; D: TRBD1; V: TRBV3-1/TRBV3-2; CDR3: CASSPTGGDTEAFF; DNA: TGTGCCAGCAGTCCGACAGGGGGGGACACTGAAGCTTTCTTT
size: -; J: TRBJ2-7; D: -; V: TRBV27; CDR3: CASSLAIGLYEQYF; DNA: TGTGCCAGCAGTTTAGCCATCGGACTGTACGAGCAGTACTTC
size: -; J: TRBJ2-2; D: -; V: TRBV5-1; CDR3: CASSGGTFFGGSGELFF; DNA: TGCGCCAGCAGCGGAGGGACGTTTTTCGGCGGATCCGGGGAGCTGTTTTTT
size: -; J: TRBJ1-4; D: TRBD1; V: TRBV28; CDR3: CASSPQGATNEKLFF; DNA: TGTGCCAGCAGTCCCCAGGGGGCAACTAATGAAAAACTGTTTTTT
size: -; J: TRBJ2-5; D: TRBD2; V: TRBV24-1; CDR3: CATSDLSAGDLQETQYF; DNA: TGTGCCACCAGTGATTTGTCAGCGGGAGACCTCCAAGAGACCCAGTACTTC
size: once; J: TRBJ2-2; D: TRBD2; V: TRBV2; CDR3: CASSRLAGVDTGELFF; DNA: TGTGCCAGCAGCCGACTAGCGGGAGTGGATACCGGGGAGCTGTTTTTT
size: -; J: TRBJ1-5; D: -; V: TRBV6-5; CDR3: CASATADSRNQPQHF; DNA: TGTGCCAGCGCGACTGCCGACAGTCGCAATCAGCCCCAGCATTTT
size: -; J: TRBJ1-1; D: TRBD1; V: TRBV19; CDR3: CASSMRDRDAFF; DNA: TGTGCCAGTAGTATGCGGGACAGGGACGCTTTCTTT
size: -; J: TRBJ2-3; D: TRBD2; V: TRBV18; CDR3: CASSPLSFVPVGTSNTDTQYF; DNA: TGTGCCAGCTCACCCCTTAGTTTTGTGCCAGTGGGGACTAGCAACACAGATACGCAGTATTTT
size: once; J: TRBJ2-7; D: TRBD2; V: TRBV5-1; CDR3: CASSLGTSGSYEQYF; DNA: TGCGCCAGCAGCTTGGGGACTAGCGGCTCCTACGAGCAGTACTTC
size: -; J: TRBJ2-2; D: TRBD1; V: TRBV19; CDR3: CASSGTGTTGELFF; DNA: TGTGCCAGTAGCGGGACAGGAACGACCGGGGAGCTGTTTTTT
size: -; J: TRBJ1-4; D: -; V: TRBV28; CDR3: CASSSPQRDGNEKLFF; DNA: TGTGCCAGCAGTTCTCCCCAGCGGGACGGTAATGAAAAACTGTTTTTT
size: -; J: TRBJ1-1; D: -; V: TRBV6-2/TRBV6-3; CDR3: CASSFTGNTEAFF; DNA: TGTGCCAGCAGTTTTACAGGGAACACTGAAGCTTTCTTT
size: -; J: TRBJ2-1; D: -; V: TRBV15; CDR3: CATSVSGKSSYNEQFF; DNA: TGTGCCACCAGCGTGTCGGGGAAGAGCTCCTACAATGAGCAGTTCTTC
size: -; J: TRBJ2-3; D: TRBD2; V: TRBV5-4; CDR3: CASSLLGGSADTQYF; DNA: TGTGCCAGCAGCTTGTTGGGGGGGTCAGCAGATACGCAGTATTTT
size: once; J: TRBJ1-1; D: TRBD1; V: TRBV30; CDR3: CAWRAGQGYSGAFF; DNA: TGTGCCTGGAGGGCAGGACAGGGCTATTCGGGAGCTTTCTTT
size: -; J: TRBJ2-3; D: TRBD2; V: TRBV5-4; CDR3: CASSLDGTSGSSDTQYF; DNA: TGTGCCAGCAGCTTGGATGGGACTAGCGGGAGCTCAGATACGCAGTATTTT
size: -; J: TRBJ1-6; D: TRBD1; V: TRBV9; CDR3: CASTEGAGRYNSPLHF; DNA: TGTGCCTCTACAGAGGGGGCAGGACGTTATAATTCACCCCTCCACTTT
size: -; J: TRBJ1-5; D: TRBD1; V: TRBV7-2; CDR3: CASSLGQGYNQPQHF; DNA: TGTGCCAGCAGCCTGGGACAGGGGTACAATCAGCCCCAGCATTTT
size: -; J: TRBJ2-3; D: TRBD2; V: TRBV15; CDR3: CATSSWTSGATDTQYF; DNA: TGTGCCACCAGCTCCTGGACTAGCGGAGCCACAGATACGCAGTATTTT
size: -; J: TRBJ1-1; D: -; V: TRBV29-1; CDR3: CSVVEGGNTEAFF; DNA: TGCAGCGTTGTAGAGGGGGGGAACACTGAAGCTTTCTTT
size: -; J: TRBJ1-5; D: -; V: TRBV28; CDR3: CASSFGGKGSNQPQHF; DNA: TGTGCCAGCAGTTTCGGGGGGAAGGGTAGCAATCAGCCCCAGCATTTT